These 19 T cell receptor beta chains were sequenced from one sample in a study of blood T cell repertoires in COVID-19. Profiled with immunoSEQ multiplex PCR; TCRdb holds only in-frame clones, not every one. This table has more than 150,000 clones, over 75% appearing once. Sequenced material: peripheral blood. The source of these receptors is a woman over 75 with active or convalescent COVID-19.

This clone was recorded a few times. This sequence joins TRBV5-1 and TRBJ1-6; 7 bases align to TRBD1. Germline CDR1 SGHRS, CDR2 YFSETQ. The J segment lost 6 bases and the V segment lost 10 bases, leaving 13 bases of the junction unmatched. This CDR3 is built from 15 residues. CDR3 DNA sequence: TGCGCCCAAACCGGACAGGCCGGCAGTAATTCACCCCTCCACTTT. Its protein product is CAQTGQAGSNSPLHF.

CDR3 amino acids: CASSQPGTNTEAFF. The CDR3 region has the DNA TGTGCCAGCAGCCAGCCTGGGACAAACACTGAAGCTTTCTTT. The chain recombines TRBV3-1 (or the pseudogene TRBV3-2) with TRBJ1-1; D perhaps matches TRBD1 (6 bases). This CDR3 comprises 14 residues. V dropped 3 bases and J dropped 2 bases, with 10 bases sitting between them. From germline, CDR1 is LGHDT and CDR2 YNNKEL (reference sequence).

The chain joins TRBV6-5 to TRBJ1-3; 7 bases line up with TRBD1. The CDR3 has 14 amino acids. The germline V gene encodes CDR1 MNHEY and CDR2 SVGAGI. V lost 6 bases and J lost 5; bases outside the gene matches: 7. The CDR3 nucleotides are TGTGCCAGCAGGCAGGGGGGTCTACGAAACACCATATATTTT. Translating it yields CASRQGGLRNTIYF.

This rearrangement joins TRBV10-2 to TRBJ1-1; no definite D call. Trimming cost V 6 bases and J 1 base, with 9 bases left between them. Germline loops: CDR1 WSHSY, CDR2 SAAADI. The CDR3 extends over 13 amino acids. CDR3 in amino acids: CASRKRQNTEAFF. Written as DNA, the CDR3 is TGCGCCAGCAGGAAACGACAGAACACTGAAGCTTTCTTT.

The rearrangement links TRBV10-2 to TRBJ2-3; D is possibly TRBD2 (6 bases). Germline V gives CDR1 WSHSY, CDR2 SAAADI. V was clipped by 2 bases and J by 2 bases, with 14 bases between them. This CDR3 region has 16 residues. CDR3 protein: CASSEEGLRFTDTQYF. The CDR3 nucleotides read TGCGCCAGCAGTGAGGAGGGACTCCGATTCACAGATACGCAGTATTTT.

This sequence joins TRBV7-2 and TRBJ2-3; possible D gene TRBD2, 5 bases. Trimming pared 2 bases from V and 1 base from J, leaving 13 bases between. Germline CDR1 SGHTA, CDR2 FQGNSA. CDR3 length: 16 amino acids. CDR3 region: CASSLSLGSGTDTQYF. CDR3 DNA sequence: TGTGCCAGCAGCTTATCTTTGGGGAGTGGCACAGATACGCAGTATTTT.

This CDR3 reads CASSPPGTGGNEQYF. The CDR3 bases are TGTGCCAGCAGTCCCCCCGGGACAGGGGGGAACGAGCAGTACTTC. The chain has TRBV6-5 and TRBJ2-7, with 11 positions matching TRBD1. CDR3 size: 15 residues. Trimming at V came to 5 bases and at J to 5 bases, leaving 8 bases not matched to a gene. The germline CDR1 and CDR2 sequences are MNHEY and SVGAGI.

V is TRBV5-1 and J is TRBJ1-2; D not certain. V shed 0 bases and J shed 6 bases, with 12 bases lying between them. Germline V CDR1 and CDR2: SGHRS, YFSETQ. This CDR3 comprises 14 residues. Here the CDR3 DNA reads TGCGCCAGCAGCTTGGCCCCGGGTCCGGATGGCTACACCTTC. This codes for CASSLAPGPDGYTF.

There are a few counts of this clone. The rearrangement uses TRBV5-6 and TRBJ2-7; D is possibly TRBD2 (6 bases). The length of the CDR3 is 15 residues. The germline CDR1 and CDR2 sequences are SGHDT and YYEEEE. Deletions cut 0 bases from V and 0 bases from J, with 10 bases between. CDR3: CASSLAGGSSYEQYF. In nucleotides, the CDR3 is TGTGCCAGCAGCTTGGCCGGGGGAAGCTCCTACGAGCAGTACTTC.

This clone was detected a few times. The V call is TRBV2, the J call TRBJ2-2; the match to TRBD1 covers 8 bases. Trimming removed 6 bases from V and 2 bases from J; junction bases left unmatched: 8. Germline CDR1 is SNHLY and CDR2 is FYNNEI. The CDR3 length is 16 residues. In DNA, the CDR3 is TGTGCCAGCAGAAGTCCGGGACAGGTTAACACCGGGGAGCTGTTTTTT. This sequence encodes CASRSPGQVNTGELFF.

The rearrangement uses TRBV5-1 and TRBJ2-5, with 10 bases matching TRBD1. The CDR3 has 16 residues. With V trimmed by 0 bases and J by 1 base, 3 bases remained unmatched. Germline CDR1 reads SGHRS; CDR2 reads YFSETQ. The CDR3 bases are TGCGCCAGCAGCTTGGGGGACAGGGGACTCCAAGAGACCCAGTACTTC. Its translation: CASSLGDRGLQETQYF.

The V gene is TRBV7-9, the J gene TRBJ2-3; TRBD2 is a possible D gene (5 bases). Germline loops: CDR1 SEHNR, CDR2 FQNEAQ (reference sequence). V was cut by 4 bases and J by 6 bases, with 17 bases left in between. The length of the CDR3 is 15 residues. DNA of the CDR3: TGTGCCAGCAGCTCCCAGCGGATATTAGTGGATACGCAGTATTTT. Amino acids: CASSSQRILVDTQYF.

The J gene is TRBJ2-1, the V gene TRBV19; 10 bases fit TRBD2. With V trimmed by 8 bases and J by 0 bases, 1 base remained unmatched. CDR3 size: 14 residues. Germline V gene sequence: CDR1 LNHDA, CDR2 SQIVND (reference sequence). Here the CDR3 reads CASSSGGSYNEQFF. The DNA for the CDR3 is TGTGCCAGTTCTAGCGGGGGCTCCTACAATGAGCAGTTCTTC.

In DNA form, the CDR3 reads TGTGCCAGCAGAGGGGGCTATTCACCCCTCCACTTT. Translating gives CASRGGYSPLHF. This rearrangement joins TRBV2 to TRBJ1-6, with TRBD1 matching 7 bases. The CDR3 is 12 residues long. Germline CDR1 reads SNHLY; CDR2 reads FYNNEI. V trimming: 6 bases; J trimming: 8 bases; junction bases outside the gene matches: 1. Filled out from reference TRBV2 and TRBJ1-6, the complete variable domain reads EPEVTQTPSHQVTQMGQEVILRCVPISNHLYFYWYRQILGQKVEFLVSFYNNEISEKSEIFDDQFSVERPDGSNFTLKIRSTKLEDSAMYFCASRGGYSPLHFGNGTRLTVT.

V and J are TRBV9 and TRBJ2-7; 12 nucleotides align to TRBD2. CDR3 size: 15 residues. CDR1 SGDLS and CDR2 YYNGEE come from the germline V gene. V trimming: 0 bases; J trimming: 10 bases; junction bases outside the gene matches: 8. In nucleotides, the CDR3 is TGTGCCAGCAGCGTAGTAGGGGCTAGCGGGGGGGATCAGTACTTC. It translates to CASSVVGASGGDQYF.

The J gene is TRBJ2-1, the V gene TRBV21-1; the table's TRBD2 call for D was not verified on the DNA. TRBV21-1 is classified as a pseudogene. This CDR3 is built from 14 residues. CDR3 residues: CASSKGRQEDEQFF. The CDR3 DNA sequence: TGTGCCAGCAGCAAAGGCCGGCAAGAGGATGAGCAGTTCTTC.

In the case of this clone: This sample also contains other DNA sequences that code for the same CDR3. The rearrangement uses TRBV12-3 or TRBV12-4 and TRBJ1-3; no definite D call. Trimming removed 3 bases at V and 3 bases at J, with 3 bases between. This CDR3 contains 12 residues. For the CDR3, the DNA is TGTGCCAGCAGTTTCAGTGGAAACACCATATATTTT. This sequence encodes CASSFSGNTIYF.

J is TRBJ1-3 and V is TRBV2; TRBD1 is a possible D gene (5 bases). V lost 1 base, J lost 1 base, and 8 bases lay in between. CDR3 length: 15 amino acids. Germline-derived CDR1 and CDR2 are SNHLY and FYNNEI. DNA of the CDR3: TGTGCCAGCAGTGAAGGGGGGGGATCTGGAAACACCATATATTTT. This codes for CASSEGGGSGNTIYF. The full variable domain, rest sourced from reference TRBV2 and TRBJ1-3, is EPEVTQTPSHQVTQMGQEVILRCVPISNHLYFYWYRQILGQKVEFLVSFYNNEISEKSEIFDDQFSVERPDGSNFTLKIRSTKLEDSAMYFCASSEGGGSGNTIYFGEGSWLTVV.

J is TRBJ1-2 and V is TRBV6-4, with TRBD1 identical over 7 bases. CDR1 is MRHNA, CDR2 SNTAGT, per germline. This CDR3 is built from 13 residues. The V segment lost 8 bases and the J segment 6 bases; nucleotides outside the gene matches: 9. The CDR3 DNA reads as TGTGCCAGCCGACAGGGAGTGATGGATGGCTACACCTTC. Protein: CASRQGVMDGYTF.